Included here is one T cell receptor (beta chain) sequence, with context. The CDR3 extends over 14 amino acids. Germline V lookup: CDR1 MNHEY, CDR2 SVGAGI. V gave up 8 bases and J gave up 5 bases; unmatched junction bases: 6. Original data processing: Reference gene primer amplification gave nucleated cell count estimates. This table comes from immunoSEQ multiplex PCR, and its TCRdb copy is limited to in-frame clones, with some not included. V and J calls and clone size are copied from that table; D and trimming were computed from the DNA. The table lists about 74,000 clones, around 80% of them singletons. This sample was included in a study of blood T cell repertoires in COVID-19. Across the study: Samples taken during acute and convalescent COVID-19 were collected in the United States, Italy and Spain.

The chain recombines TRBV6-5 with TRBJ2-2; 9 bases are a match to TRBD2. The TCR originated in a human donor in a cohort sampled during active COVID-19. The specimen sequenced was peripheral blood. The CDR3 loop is CASLLAGITGELFF. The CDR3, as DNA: TGTGCCAGCCTCCTAGCGGGGATAACCGGGGAGCTGTTTTTT.